The clone carrying this T cell receptor (beta chain) showed up just a few times. For TCR beta, libraries came from iRepertoire HTBI primers and Arm-PCR of CDR3 regions. One entry per CDR3 protein results from TCRdb running MiXCR on the multiplex PCR reads. Among about 420,000 distinct CDR3 sequences, roughly 15% were seen once, and the ten largest hold about 25%. The sample originates from a study of regulatory T cells in long-lasting Graves disease. Germline CDR1 is MNHEY and CDR2 is SMNVEV (reference sequence). The CDR3 sequence is 14 residues long. The trim removed 3 bases at V and 8 bases at J, leaving 6 bases unmatched. Sample time point: newly diagnosed GD, antithyroid drugs for less than 3 months. The authors made the TCR library using RNA they extracted from PBMCs. These same data were also listed under a study on T cells in Graves' hyperthyroidism and ophthalmopathy.

Sample: peripheral blood mononuclear cells (PBMCs), taken at new diagnosis, from a patient treated with antithyroid drugs. The chain joins TRBV27 to TRBJ2-1; 8 nucleotides agree with TRBD2. This receptor was obtained from a woman aged 18 to 35 with Graves disease. CDR3 nucleotide sequence: TGTGCCAGCAGTTTCCGGGAGGGCCATTATGAGCAGTTCTTC. Translation: CASSFREGHYEQFF.